The present T cell receptor (beta chain) was sequenced within a study of beta chain features in type 1 diabetes. About the study: Age, gender and cell yields were similar between patients and healthy donors. General study points: Fewer junction insertions and more nucleotide deletions appeared in type 1 diabetes patients. Moderate but significant shortening of TCRB CDR3s was recorded in all four CD4+ subsets from Type 1 diabetes patients.

For this clone: Its antigen is still unknown.

The junction had 7 bases not matched to a gene; V was cut back by 1 base and J by 2 bases. The CDR3 has 17 amino acids. CDR1 and CDR2 (germline): PRHDT, FYEKMQ (reference sequence). Sequenced material consisted of expressed TCRB transcripts (all of the isolated RNA was reverse transcribed). Assay: immunoSEQ multiplex PCR; the TCRdb copy retains only in-frame clones and omits some. The sample holds 250,000 or so clones, more than 11% seen once. CD45RO/CCR7/CD25/CD127/CD95/CD27 staining was used to isolate CD4+ naive, central memory, regulatory and stem cell-like memory cells by sorting. V usage is TRBV13 and J usage is TRBJ2-3; TRBD1 matches at 9 bases. What was sequenced was naive CD4+ T cells from blood. The receptor's source is a young man with type 1 diabetes. The CDR3 loop is CASSLELRTGDTDTQYF. The CDR3 DNA reads as TGTGCCAGCAGCTTAGAGCTTAGGACAGGGGACACAGATACGCAGTATTTT.